This TCR beta chain was retrieved from a study of shared clonotypes between healthy human individuals. Regarding the study as a whole: Enrolling few donors narrowed the genetic and exposure-history diversity that was represented. Donor clonotype sharing was expected to depend on sequencing depth.

Method: immunoSEQ multiplex PCR; TCRdb's copy keeps in-frame clones and lacks some. Seen here are approximately 2,300,000 clones, roughly 92% observed once, and the top ten hold about 0.41%. Germline CDR1 and CDR2: SGHRS and YFSETQ. V was pared by 0 bases and J by 7 bases, with 3 bases of the junction left unmatched. This CDR3 has 13 amino acids. Regarding this clone: As yet, its antigen is unknown.

All donors qualified as healthy HIV-negative adults and had experienced no recent acute infections or vaccinations. Those who donated, Caucasian adults without exception, all lived in Nashville, Tennessee. The source of this sequence is a man in his late teens or twenties in good health. Some clones in this sample may be carry-over from other donors' samples. What was sequenced was naive CD4+ T cells from PBMCs. Stated subset: CD45RA+ positively selected. The chain links TRBV5-1 to TRBJ2-5, with TRBD2 identical over 7 bases. CDR3 DNA sequence: TGCGCCAGCAGCTTGGTAACGGGAGGGACCCAGTACTTC. This gives the protein CASSLVTGGTQYF. The full variable domain, rest sourced from reference TRBV5-1 and TRBJ2-5, is KAGVTQTPRYLIKTRGQQVTLSCSPISGHRSVSWYQQTPGQGLQFLFEYFSETQRNKGNFPGRFSGRQFSNSRSEMNVSTLELGDSALYLCASSLVTGGTQYFGPGTRLLVL.